This is a list of T cell receptor beta chains from one sample in a study of CD8 T cells in Susac syndrome. MiXCR, applied by TCRdb to the immunoSEQ multiplex PCR reads, yields one record per CDR3 protein. This table has approximately 190,000 distinct CDR3 sequences, around 95% appearing once. The specimen sequenced was CD4+ T cells from PBMCs. These receptors came from a human donor with Susac syndrome. The CDR3 runs from the conserved cysteine through the conserved F or W. The D gene is left open where the match is weak. Size is omitted from some rows. Given values are once, few, many or a class for expanded clones.

TRBV9	.	TRBJ2-4	.	TGTGCCAGCAGCGTAGGGGGGACGGGATTAGGGACTCAGTACTTC	CASSVGGTGLGTQYF
TRBV29-1	.	TRBJ2-7	TRBD2	TGCAGCGTTGAAAGCCCCCGGGGGGGTAGCTCCTACGAGCAGTACTTC	CSVESPRGGSSYEQYF
TRBV6-2/TRBV6-3	.	TRBJ1-1	TRBD1	TGTGCCAGCAGTTACTCGTCGCCTTCAGGGGGTCTTTACACTGAAGCTTTCTTT	CASSYSSPSGGLYTEAFF
TRBV2	.	TRBJ1-2	.	TGTGCCAGCAGTACCCTGGGGTTATTGGGAGGCTACACCTTC	CASSTLGLLGGYTF
TRBV4-1	.	TRBJ2-7	TRBD2	TGCGCCAGCAGCCAAGGCGTCTTAGCGGGGGGGCCCTACGAGCAGTACTTC	CASSQGVLAGGPYEQYF
TRBV5-1	.	TRBJ2-1	TRBD2	TGCGCCAGCAGCTTGCCTAGCGGGAATGAGCAGTTCTTC	CASSLPSGNEQFF
TRBV24-1	few	TRBJ1-2	.	TGTGCCACCAGCACTGACAGCTTCTATGGCTACACCTTC	CATSTDSFYGYTF
TRBV7-7	.	TRBJ2-1	TRBD2	TGTGCCAGCAGCCCCGGACTAGGGGTATACAATGAGCAGTTCTTC	CASSPGLGVYNEQFF
TRBV20-1	.	TRBJ2-3	TRBD2	TGCAGTGCTAGTGTGGTAGCGGGGGTGGGAGTTACGCAGTATTTT	CSASVVAGVGVTQYF
TRBV29-1	.	TRBJ2-7	.	TGCAGCGTTCGCGACAGGAAGGGGACCTACGAGCAGTACTTC	CSVRDRKGTYEQYF
TRBV5-1	.	TRBJ2-3	.	TGCGCCAGCAGCTTGGTAGGCGGGTGGAGTTCCGATACGCAGTATTTT	CASSLVGGWSSDTQYF
TRBV27	.	TRBJ2-3	TRBD1	TGTGCCAGCAGGCCGACAGGGTATACCCCGCAGTATTTT	CASRPTGYTPQYF
TRBV7-2	.	TRBJ2-1	.	TGTGCCAGCAGCTTTGGTAGCGGTTACAATGAGCAGTTCTTC	CASSFGSGYNEQFF
TRBV12-3/TRBV12-4	.	TRBJ1-6	.	TGTGCCAGCAGGGGGACACAAAATTCACCCCTCCACTTT	CASRGTQNSPLHF
TRBV29-1	.	TRBJ1-1	TRBD1	TGCAGCGTGGACAGGTCAGGGGGGTACACTGAAGCTTTCTTT	CSVDRSGGYTEAFF
TRBV18	.	TRBJ2-4	.	TGTGCCAGCTCACCGGGCAGGGCGGGAAACATTCAGTACTTC	CASSPGRAGNIQYF
TRBV27	.	TRBJ1-6	.	TGTGCCAGCAGAAGAAATAATTCACCCCTCCACTTT	CASRRNNSPLHF
TRBV5-6	.	TRBJ1-2	.	TGTGCCAGCAGCTTGGCCAGCTATGGCTACACCTTC	CASSLASYGYTF
TRBV14	.	TRBJ2-5	.	TGTGCCAGCAGCCAAGGCGTCAGGGAGGTGGCCCAGTACTTC	CASSQGVREVAQYF
TRBV4-2	.	TRBJ2-6	.	TGTGCCAGCACCGAAGATTGGGGGAGCTCTGGGGCCAACGTCCTGACTTTC	CASTEDWGSSGANVLTF
TRBV11-3	.	TRBJ1-1	.	TGTGCCAGCAGCTTTGGGGGGCTCGGCACTGAAGCTTTCTTT	CASSFGGLGTEAFF
TRBV12-5	.	TRBJ2-1	TRBD2	TGTGCTAGTGGTCCCCAGACTAGCGGGGGGGCCAATGAGCAGTTCTTC	CASGPQTSGGANEQFF
TRBV19	.	TRBJ2-7	.	TGTGCCAGCGGGACGGCCTACGAGCAGTACTTC	CASGTAYEQYF
TRBV7-9	.	TRBJ1-3	TRBD1	TGTGCCAGCAGCTTAGCAGGGACAGGGATGGACACCATATATTTT	CASSLAGTGMDTIYF
TRBV30	.	TRBJ2-3	TRBD2	TGTGCCTGGGGGACTAGAGCAGATACGCAGTATTTT	CAWGTRADTQYF
TRBV6-2/TRBV6-3	.	TRBJ1-6	.	TGTGCCAGCAGTTTCGTCGGACAAAGTGGTTCACCCCTCCACTTT	CASSFVGQSGSPLHF
TRBV12-3/TRBV12-4	once	TRBJ1-1	.	TGTGCCAGCAGTTTGAGTAGCATGAACACTGAAGCTTTCTTT	CASSLSSMNTEAFF
TRBV12-3/TRBV12-4	.	TRBJ1-5	.	TGTGCCAGCAGTTTTGGGGGGCAGAACAATCAGCCCCAGCATTTT	CASSFGGQNNQPQHF
TRBV12-3/TRBV12-4	.	TRBJ2-7	.	TGTGCCAGCAGTTACAGGGTATACGAGCAGTACTTC	CASSYRVYEQYF
TRBV20-1	.	TRBJ2-1	TRBD2	TGCAGTGCTAGAGTTAGTGTCGGCCTAGCGGGGGGGCTTAACAATGAGCAGTTCTTC	CSARVSVGLAGGLNNEQFF
TRBV4-2	.	TRBJ2-2	.	TGTGCCAGCAGCCAAGTTCGGGGATCCGGGGAGCTGTTTTTT	CASSQVRGSGELFF
TRBV27	.	TRBJ2-5	.	TGTGCCAGCAGTGCCAACAGTCAGACCCAGTACTTC	CASSANSQTQYF
TRBV9	.	TRBJ2-5	.	TGTGCCAGCAGCGTAGGGTCAGCGGAGACCCAGTACTTC	CASSVGSAETQYF
TRBV3-1	.	TRBJ2-3	TRBD2	TGTGCCAGCAGCCAAGAGCCACTAGCGGGAAGCACAGATACGCAGTATTTT	CASSQEPLAGSTDTQYF
TRBV4-2	.	TRBJ1-2	.	TGTGCCAGCAGCCCTCAGGTTTCTTATGGCTACACCTTC	CASSPQVSYGYTF
TRBV20-1	.	TRBJ2-1	.	TGCAGTGCGTTTTCTTTCCTGGCAGGGACTCATGAGCAGTTCTTC	CSAFSFLAGTHEQFF
TRBV18	.	TRBJ2-3	.	TGTGCCAGCTCCCCCTTCATAGACACGCAGTATTTT	CASSPFIDTQYF
TRBV12-3/TRBV12-4	.	TRBJ2-7	.	TGTGCCAGCAGTCCAAAATCCGAGCAGTACTTC	CASSPKSEQYF
TRBV20-1	.	TRBJ2-7	TRBD2	TGCAGTGCCAGCCTAGCGGGGGACTCCTACGAGCAGTACTTC	CSASLAGDSYEQYF
TRBV7-9	.	TRBJ1-2	.	TGTGCCAGCAGCTTAACATATATCTCTGGCTACACCTTC	CASSLTYISGYTF
TRBV5-1	.	TRBJ1-1	.	TGCGCCAGCAGCTTTGTGGGTTCTGGGAACACTGAAGCTTTCTTT	CASSFVGSGNTEAFF
TRBV7-3	.	TRBJ1-1	.	TGTGCCAGCAGCTCGCAAGGGGGGTACACTGAAGCTTTCTTT	CASSSQGGYTEAFF